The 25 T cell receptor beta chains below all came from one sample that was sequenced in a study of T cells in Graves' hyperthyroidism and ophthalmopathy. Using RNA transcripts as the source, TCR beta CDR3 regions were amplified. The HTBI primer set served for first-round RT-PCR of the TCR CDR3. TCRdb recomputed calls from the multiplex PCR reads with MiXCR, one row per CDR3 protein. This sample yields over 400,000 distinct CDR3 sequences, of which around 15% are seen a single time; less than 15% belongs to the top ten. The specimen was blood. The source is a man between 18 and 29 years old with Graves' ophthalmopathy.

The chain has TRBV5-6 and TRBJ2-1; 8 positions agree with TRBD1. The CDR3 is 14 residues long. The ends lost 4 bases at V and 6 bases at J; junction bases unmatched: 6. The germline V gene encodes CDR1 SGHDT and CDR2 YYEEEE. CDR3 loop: CASSVATGVNEQFF. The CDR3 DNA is TGTGCCAGCAGCGTGGCGACAGGGGTCAATGAGCAGTTCTTC.

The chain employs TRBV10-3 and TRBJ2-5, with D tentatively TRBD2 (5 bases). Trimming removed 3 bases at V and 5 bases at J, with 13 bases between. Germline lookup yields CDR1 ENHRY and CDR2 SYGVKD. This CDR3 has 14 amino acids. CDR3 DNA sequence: TGTGCCATCAGTGACGGACTCATGGGCGAGACCCAGTACTTC. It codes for CAISDGLMGETQYF.

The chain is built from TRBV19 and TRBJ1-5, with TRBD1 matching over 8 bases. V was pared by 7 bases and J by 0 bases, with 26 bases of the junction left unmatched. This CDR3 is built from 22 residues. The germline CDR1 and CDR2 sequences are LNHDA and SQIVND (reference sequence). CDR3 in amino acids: CASTPWDRRRLKNVYSNQPQHF. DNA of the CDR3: TGTGCCAGTACCCCATGGGACAGGAGGAGATTAAAGAACGTATATAGCAATCAGCCCCAGCATTTT.

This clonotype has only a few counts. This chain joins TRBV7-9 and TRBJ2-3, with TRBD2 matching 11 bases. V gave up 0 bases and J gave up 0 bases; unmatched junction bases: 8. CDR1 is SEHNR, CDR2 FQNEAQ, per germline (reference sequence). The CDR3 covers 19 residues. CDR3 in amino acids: CASSLAWIAGGTSTDTQYF. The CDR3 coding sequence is TGTGCCAGCAGCTTAGCGTGGATAGCGGGAGGGACCAGCACAGATACGCAGTATTTT.

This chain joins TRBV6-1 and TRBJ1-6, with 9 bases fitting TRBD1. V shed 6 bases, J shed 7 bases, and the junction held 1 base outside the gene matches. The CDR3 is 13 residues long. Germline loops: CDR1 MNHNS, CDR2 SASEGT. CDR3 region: CASRTGGNSPLHF. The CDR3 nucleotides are TGTGCCAGCAGGACAGGGGGAAATTCACCCCTCCACTTT.

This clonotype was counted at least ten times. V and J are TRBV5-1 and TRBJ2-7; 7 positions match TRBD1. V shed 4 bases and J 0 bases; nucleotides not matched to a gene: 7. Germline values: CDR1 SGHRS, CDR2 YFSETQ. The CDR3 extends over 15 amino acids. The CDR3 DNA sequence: TGCGCCAGCAGCCCCGGGACAGCAAGCTCCTACGAGCAGTACTTC. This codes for CASSPGTASSYEQYF.

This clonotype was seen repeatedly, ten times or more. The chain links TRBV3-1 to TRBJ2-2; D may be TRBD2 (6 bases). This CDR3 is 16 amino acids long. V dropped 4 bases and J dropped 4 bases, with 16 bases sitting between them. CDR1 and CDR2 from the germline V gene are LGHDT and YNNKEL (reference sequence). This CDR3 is CASSPRGSRSTGELFF. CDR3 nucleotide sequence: TGTGCCAGCAGCCCCCGGGGGAGTAGGAGCACCGGGGAGCTGTTTTTT.

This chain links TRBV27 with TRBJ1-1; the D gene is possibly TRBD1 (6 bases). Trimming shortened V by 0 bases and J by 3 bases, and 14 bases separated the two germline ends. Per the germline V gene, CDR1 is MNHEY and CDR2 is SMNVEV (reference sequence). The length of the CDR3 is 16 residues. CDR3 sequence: CASSLSQTGLYTEAFF. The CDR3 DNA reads TGTGCCAGCAGTTTATCCCAGACAGGTCTATACACTGAAGCTTTCTTT.

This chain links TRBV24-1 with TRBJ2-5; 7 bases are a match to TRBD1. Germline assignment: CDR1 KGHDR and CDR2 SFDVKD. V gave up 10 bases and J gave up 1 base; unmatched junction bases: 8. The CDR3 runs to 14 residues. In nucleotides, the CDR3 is TGTGCCACAGGACAGGCCCGACCCCAAGAGACCCAGTACTTC. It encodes CATGQARPQETQYF.

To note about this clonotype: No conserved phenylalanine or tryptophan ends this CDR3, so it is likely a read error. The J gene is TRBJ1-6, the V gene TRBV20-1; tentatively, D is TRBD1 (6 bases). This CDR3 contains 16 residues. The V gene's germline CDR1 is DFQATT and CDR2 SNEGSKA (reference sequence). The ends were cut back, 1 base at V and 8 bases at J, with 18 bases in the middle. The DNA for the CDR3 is TGCAGTGCTAGAGGGTTTGACAGGCCCATGGATTCACCCCTCCACCTT. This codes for CSARGFDRPMDSPLHL.

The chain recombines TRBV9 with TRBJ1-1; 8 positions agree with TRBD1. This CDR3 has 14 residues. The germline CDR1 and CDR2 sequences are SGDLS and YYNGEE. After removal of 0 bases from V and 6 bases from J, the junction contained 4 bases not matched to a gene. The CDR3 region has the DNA TGTGCCAGCAGCGTAGGTGACAGGGGACCTGAAGCTTTCTTT. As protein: CASSVGDRGPEAFF. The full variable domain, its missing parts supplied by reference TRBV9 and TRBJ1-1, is DSGVTQTPKHLITATGQRVTLRCSPRSGDLSVYWYQQSLDQGLQFLIQYYNGEERAKGNILERFSAQQFPDLHSELNLSSLELGDSALYFCASSVGDRGPEAFFGQGTRLTVV.

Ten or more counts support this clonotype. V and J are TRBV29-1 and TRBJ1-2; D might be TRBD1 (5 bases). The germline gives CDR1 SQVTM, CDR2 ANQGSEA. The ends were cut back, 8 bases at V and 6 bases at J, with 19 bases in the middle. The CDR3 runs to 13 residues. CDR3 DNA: TGCAGCTTAGGGGACCCGGGGCAACATGGCTACACCTTC. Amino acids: CSLGDPGQHGYTF.

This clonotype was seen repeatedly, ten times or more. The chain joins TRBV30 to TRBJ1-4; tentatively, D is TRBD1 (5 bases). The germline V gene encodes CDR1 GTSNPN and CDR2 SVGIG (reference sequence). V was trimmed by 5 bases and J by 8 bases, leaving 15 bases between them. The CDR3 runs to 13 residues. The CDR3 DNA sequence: TGTGCCTGGTCCCCGGGGTGGGACGAAAAACTGTTTTTT. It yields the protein CAWSPGWDEKLFF.

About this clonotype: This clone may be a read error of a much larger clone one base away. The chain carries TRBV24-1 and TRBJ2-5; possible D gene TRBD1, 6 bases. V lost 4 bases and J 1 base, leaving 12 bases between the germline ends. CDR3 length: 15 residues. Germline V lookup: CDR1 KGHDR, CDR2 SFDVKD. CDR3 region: CATSDTTGTQETQYF. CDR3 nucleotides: TGTGCCACCAGTGACACCACAGGGACCCAAGAGACCCAGTACTTC.

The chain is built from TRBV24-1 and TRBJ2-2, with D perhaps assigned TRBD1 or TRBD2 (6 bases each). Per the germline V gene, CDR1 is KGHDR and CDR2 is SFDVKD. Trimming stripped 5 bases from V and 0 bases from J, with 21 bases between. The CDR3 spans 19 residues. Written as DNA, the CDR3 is TGTGCCACCAGTGTTGTCGTAGGGGGGATGGCATCGAACACCGGGGAGCTGTTTTTT. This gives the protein CATSVVVGGMASNTGELFF.

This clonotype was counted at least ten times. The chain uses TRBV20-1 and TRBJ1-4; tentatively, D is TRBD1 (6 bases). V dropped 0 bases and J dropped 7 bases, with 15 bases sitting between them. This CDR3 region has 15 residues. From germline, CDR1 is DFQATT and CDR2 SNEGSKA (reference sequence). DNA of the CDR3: TGCAGTGCTAGAGATGGTGACAGGTCTCCTGAAAAACTGTTTTTT. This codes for CSARDGDRSPEKLFF.

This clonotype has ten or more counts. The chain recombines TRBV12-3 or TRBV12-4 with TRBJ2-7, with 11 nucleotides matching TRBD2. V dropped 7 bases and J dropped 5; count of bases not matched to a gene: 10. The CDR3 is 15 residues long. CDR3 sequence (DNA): TGTGCCAGCACCAGACTAGCGGGAACGTTAGACGAGCAGTACTTC. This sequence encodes CASTRLAGTLDEQYF.

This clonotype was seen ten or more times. The CDR3 region is CASSQRPGQGNIQYF. The CDR3 DNA reads TGTGCCAGCAGCCAGAGACCGGGACAAGGCAACATTCAGTACTTC. The V gene is TRBV3-1, the J gene TRBJ2-4; maybe TRBD1 (6 bases). Germline V gene sequence: CDR1 LGHDT, CDR2 YNNKEL (reference sequence). CDR3 length: 15 amino acids. The V and J ends lost 3 bases and 7 bases respectively, with 16 bases between them. Full variable domain (missing parts from reference TRBV3-1 and TRBJ2-4): DTAVSQTPKYLVTQMGNDKSIKCEQNLGHDTMYWYKQDSKKFLKIMFSYNNKELIINETVPNRFSPKSPDKAHLNLHINSLELGDSAVYFCASSQRPGQGNIQYFGAGTRLSVL.

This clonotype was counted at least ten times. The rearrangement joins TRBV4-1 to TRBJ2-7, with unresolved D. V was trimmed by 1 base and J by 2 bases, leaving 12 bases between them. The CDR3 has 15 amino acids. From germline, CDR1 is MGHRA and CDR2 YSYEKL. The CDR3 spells CASSQVGRTAYEQYF. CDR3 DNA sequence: TGCGCCAGCAGCCAAGTTGGCAGAACCGCCTACGAGCAGTACTTC.

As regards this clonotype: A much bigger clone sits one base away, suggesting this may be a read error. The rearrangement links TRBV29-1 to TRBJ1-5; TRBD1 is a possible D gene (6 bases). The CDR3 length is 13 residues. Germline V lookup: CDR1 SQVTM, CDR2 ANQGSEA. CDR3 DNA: TGCGGCGCGGTGGACAGCCCCAATCAGCCCCAGCATTTT. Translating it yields CGAVDSPNQPQHF.

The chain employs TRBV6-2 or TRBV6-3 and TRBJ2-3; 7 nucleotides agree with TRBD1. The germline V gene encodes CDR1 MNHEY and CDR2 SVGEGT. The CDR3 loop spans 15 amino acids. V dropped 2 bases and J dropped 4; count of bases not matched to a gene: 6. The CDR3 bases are TGTGCCAGCAGTTACCAGACAGGGAGCGCAGATACGCAGTATTTT. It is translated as CASSYQTGSADTQYF.

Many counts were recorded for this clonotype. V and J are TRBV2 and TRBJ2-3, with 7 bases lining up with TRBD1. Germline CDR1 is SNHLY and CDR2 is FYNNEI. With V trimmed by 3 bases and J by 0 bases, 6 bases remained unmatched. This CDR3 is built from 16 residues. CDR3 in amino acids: CASSERRDSSTDTQYF. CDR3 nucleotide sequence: TGTGCCAGCAGTGAGAGACGGGACAGTAGCACAGATACGCAGTATTTT.

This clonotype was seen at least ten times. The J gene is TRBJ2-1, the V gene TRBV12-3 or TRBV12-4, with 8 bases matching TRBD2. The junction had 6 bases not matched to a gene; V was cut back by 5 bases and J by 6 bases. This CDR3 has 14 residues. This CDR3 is CASSAPGTSNEQFF. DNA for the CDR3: TGTGCCAGCAGTGCCCCCGGGACTAGCAATGAGCAGTTCTTC.

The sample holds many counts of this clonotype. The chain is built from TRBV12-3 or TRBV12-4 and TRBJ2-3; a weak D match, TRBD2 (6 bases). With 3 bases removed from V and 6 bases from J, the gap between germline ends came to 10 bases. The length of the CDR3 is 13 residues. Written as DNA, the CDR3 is TGTGCCAGCAGTTTTAGGGAGGTTGATACGCAGTATTTT. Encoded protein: CASSFREVDTQYF.

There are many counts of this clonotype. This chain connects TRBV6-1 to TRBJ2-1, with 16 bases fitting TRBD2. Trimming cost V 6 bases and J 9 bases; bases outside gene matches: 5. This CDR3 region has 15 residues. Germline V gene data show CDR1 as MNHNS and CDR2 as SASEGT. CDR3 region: CASRPGTSGGGEQFF. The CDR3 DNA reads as TGTGCCAGCAGGCCGGGGACTAGCGGGGGGGGTGAGCAGTTCTTC.